What follows are 4 T cell receptor beta chains derived from one specimen sequenced in a study. TCRdb reprocessed the RT-PCR reads via MiXCR and lists one record per CDR3 protein. This sample yields about 700,000 distinct CDR3 sequences, of which 13% to 15% are seen a single time; roughly 4% belongs to the top ten. The sample taken for sequencing was memory CD4+ T cells from blood. The receptor set was obtained from a female donor in good health, serving as a healthy control.

J is TRBJ1-2 and V is TRBV5-1; 11 nucleotides agree with TRBD1. CDR3 length: 14 amino acids. V trimming: 4 bases; J trimming: 3 bases; junction bases outside the gene matches: 2. Germline loops: CDR1 SGHRS, CDR2 YFSETQ. In DNA, the CDR3 is TGCGCCAGCAGCGGGACAGGGGGGGACTATGGCTACACCTTC. Encoded protein: CASSGTGGDYGYTF.

The V call is TRBV20-1, the J call TRBJ1-5; no reliable D call. V was cut by 3 bases and J by 5 bases, with 8 bases left in between. The germline V gene has CDR1 DFQATT and CDR2 SNEGSKA (reference sequence). This CDR3 is 12 amino acids long. The DNA for the CDR3 is TGCAGTGCTAGTAAAGAAGATCAGCCCCAGCATTTT. Translated, it gives CSASKEDQPQHF.

The gene calls are TRBV27 and TRBJ2-2; 10 bases are shared with TRBD2. This CDR3 is built from 19 residues. Germline V CDR1 and CDR2: MNHEY, SMNVEV (reference sequence). With 4 bases clipped from V and 4 bases from J, the junction kept 15 bases outside the gene matches. In nucleotides, the CDR3 is TGTGCCAGCAGTTCCCCCGGACTAGCGGAGGGGGCAGGCACCGGGGAGCTGTTTTTT. Amino acid sequence: CASSSPGLAEGAGTGELFF.

The J gene is TRBJ2-1, the V gene TRBV7-9, with D maybe TRBD2 (6 bases). CDR1 and CDR2 from the germline V gene are SEHNR and FQNEAQ (reference sequence). The CDR3 spans 14 residues. The ends were cut back, 2 bases at V and 5 bases at J, with 10 bases in the middle. The CDR3 region is CASSLNSGDNEQFF. CDR3 in DNA: TGTGCCAGCAGCTTAAATTCGGGGGACAATGAGCAGTTCTTC. Combining the CDR3 with reference TRBV7-9 and TRBJ2-1 gives the whole variable domain DTGVSQNPRHKITKRGQNVTFRCDPISEHNRLYWYRQTLGQGPEFLTYFQNEAQLEKSRLLSDRFSAERPKGSFSTLEIQRTEQGDSAMYLCASSLNSGDNEQFFGPGTRLTVL.